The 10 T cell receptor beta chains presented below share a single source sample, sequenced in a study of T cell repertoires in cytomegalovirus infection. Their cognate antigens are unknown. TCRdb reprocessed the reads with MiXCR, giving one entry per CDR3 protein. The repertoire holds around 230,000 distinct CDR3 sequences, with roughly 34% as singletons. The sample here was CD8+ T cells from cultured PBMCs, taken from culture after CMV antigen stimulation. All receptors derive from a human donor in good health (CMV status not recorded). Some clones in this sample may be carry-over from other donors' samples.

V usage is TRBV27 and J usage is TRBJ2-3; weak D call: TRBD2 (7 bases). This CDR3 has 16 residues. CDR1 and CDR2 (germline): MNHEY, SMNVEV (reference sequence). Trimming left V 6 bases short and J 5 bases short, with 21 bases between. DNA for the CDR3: TGTGCCAGCAGCATTATCGGGGGGCGCAGAGGAGATACGCAGTATTTT. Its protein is CASSIIGGRRGDTQYF.

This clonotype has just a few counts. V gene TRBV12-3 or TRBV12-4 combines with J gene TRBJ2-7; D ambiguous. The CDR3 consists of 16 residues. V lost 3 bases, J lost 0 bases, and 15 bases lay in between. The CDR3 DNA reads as TGTGCCAGCAGTTTCCGGACCGGCAGGAGCTCCTACGAGCAGTACTTC. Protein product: CASSFRTGRSSYEQYF.

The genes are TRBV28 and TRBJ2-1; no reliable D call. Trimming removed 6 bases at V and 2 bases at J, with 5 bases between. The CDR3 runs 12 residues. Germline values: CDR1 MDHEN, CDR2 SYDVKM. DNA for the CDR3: TGTGCCAGCAGCAACCCCTACAATGAGCAGTTCTTC. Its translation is CASSNPYNEQFF.

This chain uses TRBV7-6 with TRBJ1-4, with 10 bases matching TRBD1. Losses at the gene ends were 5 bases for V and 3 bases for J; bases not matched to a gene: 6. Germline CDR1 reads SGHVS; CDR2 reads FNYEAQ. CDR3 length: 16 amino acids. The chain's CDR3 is CASSQRQGAANEKLFF. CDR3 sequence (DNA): TGTGCCAGCAGCCAACGACAGGGGGCGGCTAATGAAAAACTGTTTTTT.

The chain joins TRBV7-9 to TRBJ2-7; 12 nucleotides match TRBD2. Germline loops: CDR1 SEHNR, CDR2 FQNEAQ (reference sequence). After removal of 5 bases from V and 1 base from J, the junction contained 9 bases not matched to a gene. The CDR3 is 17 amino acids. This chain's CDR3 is CASSPRTSGKGSYEQYF. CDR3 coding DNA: TGTGCCAGCAGCCCGAGGACTAGCGGGAAGGGGTCCTACGAGCAGTACTTC.

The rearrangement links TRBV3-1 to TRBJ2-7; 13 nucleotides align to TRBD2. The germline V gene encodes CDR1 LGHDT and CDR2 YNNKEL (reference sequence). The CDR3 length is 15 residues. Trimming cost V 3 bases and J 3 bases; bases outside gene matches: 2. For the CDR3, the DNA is TGTGCCAGCAGCCATGGGACTAGCGGGGTCTACGAGCAGTACTTC. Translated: CASSHGTSGVYEQYF.

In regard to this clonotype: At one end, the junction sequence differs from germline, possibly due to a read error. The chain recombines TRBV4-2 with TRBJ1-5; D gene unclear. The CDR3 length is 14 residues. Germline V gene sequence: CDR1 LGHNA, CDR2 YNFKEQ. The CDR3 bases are TGTGCCAGCAGCCAAGGCAGGAGCATTCAGCCCCAGCATTTT. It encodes CASSQGRSIQPQHF.

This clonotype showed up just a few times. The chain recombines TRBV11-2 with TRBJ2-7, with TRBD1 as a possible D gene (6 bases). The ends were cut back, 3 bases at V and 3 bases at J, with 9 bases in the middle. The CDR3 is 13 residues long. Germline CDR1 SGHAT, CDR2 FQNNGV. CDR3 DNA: TGTGCCAGCAGCTTTGTCAGGGGCTACGAGCAGTACTTC. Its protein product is CASSFVRGYEQYF.

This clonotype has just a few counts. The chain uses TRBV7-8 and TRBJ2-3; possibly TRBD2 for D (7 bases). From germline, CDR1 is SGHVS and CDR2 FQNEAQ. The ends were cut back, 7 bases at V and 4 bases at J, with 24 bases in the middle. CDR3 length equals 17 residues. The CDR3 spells CASTNTVGGGRSDTQYF. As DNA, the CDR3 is TGTGCCAGCACCAACACGGTTGGGGGGGGCCGTTCAGATACGCAGTATTTT.

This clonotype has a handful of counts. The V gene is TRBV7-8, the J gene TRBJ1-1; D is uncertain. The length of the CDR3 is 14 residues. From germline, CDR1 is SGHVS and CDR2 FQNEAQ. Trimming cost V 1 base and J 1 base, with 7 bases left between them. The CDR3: CASSLEAGNTEAFF. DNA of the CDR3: TGTGCCAGCAGCTTAGAGGCAGGGAACACTGAAGCTTTCTTT.